This TCR beta chain was recorded in a study of read filtering for tumor transcriptome and immune sequencing. About the research overall: After DNase treatment, RNA was made into whole-transcriptome libraries.

Unmatched junction bases numbered 4, after V lost 6 bases and J lost 0 bases. This CDR3 contains 14 residues. The germline gives CDR1 SEHNR, CDR2 FQNEAQ (reference sequence). This clonotype was observed many times. This library used approximately 0.4 ug RNA and molecular barcoded adaptors spanning alpha/delta and beta/gamma chains. A single record per CDR3 protein comes from TCRdb applying MiXCR to the reads. The table lists around 26,000 distinct CDR3 sequences, approximately 15% of them singletons. The rearrangement uses TRBV7-9 and TRBJ2-7; 8 positions match TRBD1. This TCR was sampled from a donor at least 40 years old with multiple myeloma. Source material: a population of CD138-negative cells sorted from bone marrow. The CDR3 DNA reads TGTGCCAGCAGACCGACAGGGGCCTCCTACGAGCAGTACTTC. This encodes CASRPTGASYEQYF.